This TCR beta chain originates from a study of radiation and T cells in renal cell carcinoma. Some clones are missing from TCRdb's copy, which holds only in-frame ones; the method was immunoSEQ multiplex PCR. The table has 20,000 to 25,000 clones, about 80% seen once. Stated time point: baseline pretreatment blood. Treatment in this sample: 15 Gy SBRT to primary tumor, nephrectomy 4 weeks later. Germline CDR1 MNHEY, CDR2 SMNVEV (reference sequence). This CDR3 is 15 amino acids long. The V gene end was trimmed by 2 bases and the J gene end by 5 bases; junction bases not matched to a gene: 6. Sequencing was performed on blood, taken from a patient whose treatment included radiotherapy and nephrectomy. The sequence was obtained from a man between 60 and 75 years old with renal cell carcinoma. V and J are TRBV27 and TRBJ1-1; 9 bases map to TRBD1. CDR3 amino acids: CASSLGQGWRTEAFF. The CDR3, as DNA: TGTGCCAGCAGTTTAGGACAGGGGTGGAGGACTGAAGCTTTCTTT.